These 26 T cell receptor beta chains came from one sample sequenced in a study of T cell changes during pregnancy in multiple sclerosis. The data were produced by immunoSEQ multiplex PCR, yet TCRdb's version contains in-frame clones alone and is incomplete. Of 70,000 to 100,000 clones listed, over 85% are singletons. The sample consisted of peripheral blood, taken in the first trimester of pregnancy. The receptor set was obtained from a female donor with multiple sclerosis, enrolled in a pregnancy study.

The CDR3 is CAVRGPWGNEQFF. The CDR3 coding sequence is TGTGCCGTCAGGGGCCCTTGGGGCAATGAGCAGTTCTTC. The V call is TRBV2, the J call TRBJ2-1; D is possibly TRBD1 (6 bases). The length of the CDR3 is 13 residues. Trimming removed 11 bases at V and 6 bases at J, with 17 bases between. CDR1 is SNHLY, CDR2 FYNNEI, per germline.

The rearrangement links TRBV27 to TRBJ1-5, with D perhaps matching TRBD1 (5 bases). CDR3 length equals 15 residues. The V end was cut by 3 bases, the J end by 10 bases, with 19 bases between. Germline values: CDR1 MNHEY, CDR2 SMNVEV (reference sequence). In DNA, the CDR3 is TGTGCCAGCAGTTTCTCCGGGACTCCTGGTGAACCCCAGCATTTT. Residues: CASSFSGTPGEPQHF.

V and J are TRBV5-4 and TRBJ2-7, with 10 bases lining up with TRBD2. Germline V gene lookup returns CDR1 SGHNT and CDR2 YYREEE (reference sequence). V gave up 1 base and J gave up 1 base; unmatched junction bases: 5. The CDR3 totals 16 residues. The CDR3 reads CASSLISGGLSYEQYF. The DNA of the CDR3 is TGTGCCAGCAGCTTGATTAGCGGGGGGCTTTCCTACGAGCAGTACTTC.

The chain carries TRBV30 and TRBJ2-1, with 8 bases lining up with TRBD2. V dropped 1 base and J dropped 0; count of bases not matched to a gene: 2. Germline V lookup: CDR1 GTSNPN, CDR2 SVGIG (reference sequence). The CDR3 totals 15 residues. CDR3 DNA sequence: TGTGCCTGGAGTGAAAGCGGGAGCTCCTACAATGAGCAGTTCTTC. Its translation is CAWSESGSSYNEQFF.

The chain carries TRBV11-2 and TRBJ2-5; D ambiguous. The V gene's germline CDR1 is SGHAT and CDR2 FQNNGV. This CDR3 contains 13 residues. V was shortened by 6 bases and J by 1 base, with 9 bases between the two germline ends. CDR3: CASRSKIQETQYF. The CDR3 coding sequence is TGTGCCAGCAGGTCCAAAATCCAAGAGACCCAGTACTTC. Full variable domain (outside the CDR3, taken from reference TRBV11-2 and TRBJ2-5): EAGVAQSPRYKIIEKRQSVAFWCNPISGHATLYWYQQILGQGPKLLIQFQNNGVVDDSQLPKDRFSAERLKGVDSTLKIQPAKLEDSAVYLCASRSKIQETQYFGPGTRLLVL.

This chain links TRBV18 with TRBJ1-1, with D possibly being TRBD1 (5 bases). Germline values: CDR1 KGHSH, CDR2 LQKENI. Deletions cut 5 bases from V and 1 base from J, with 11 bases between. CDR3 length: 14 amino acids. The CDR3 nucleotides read TGTGCCAGCTCATCGACAGCGGGGAACACTGAAGCTTTCTTT. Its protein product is CASSSTAGNTEAFF.

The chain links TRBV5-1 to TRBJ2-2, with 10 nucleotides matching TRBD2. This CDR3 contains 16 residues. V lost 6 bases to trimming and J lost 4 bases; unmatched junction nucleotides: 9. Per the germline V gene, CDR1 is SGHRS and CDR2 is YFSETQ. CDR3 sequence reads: CASTIAGGATTGELFF. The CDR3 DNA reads TGCGCCAGCACCATAGCGGGGGGTGCCACCACCGGGGAGCTGTTTTTT.

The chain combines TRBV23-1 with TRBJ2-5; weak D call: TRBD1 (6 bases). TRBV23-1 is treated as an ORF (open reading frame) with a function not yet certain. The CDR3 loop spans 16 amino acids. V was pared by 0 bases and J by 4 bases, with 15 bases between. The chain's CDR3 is CASSQSGGAARETQYF. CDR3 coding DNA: TGCGCCAGCAGTCAATCAGGGGGAGCAGCTAGAGAGACCCAGTACTTC.

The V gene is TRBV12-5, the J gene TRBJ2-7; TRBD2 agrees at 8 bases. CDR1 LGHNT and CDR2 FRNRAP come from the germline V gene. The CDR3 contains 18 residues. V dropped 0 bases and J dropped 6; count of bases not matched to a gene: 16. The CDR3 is CASGLVRGIGGGWFEQYF. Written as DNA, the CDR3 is TGTGCTAGTGGTTTGGTACGGGGGATCGGCGGGGGGTGGTTCGAGCAGTACTTC.

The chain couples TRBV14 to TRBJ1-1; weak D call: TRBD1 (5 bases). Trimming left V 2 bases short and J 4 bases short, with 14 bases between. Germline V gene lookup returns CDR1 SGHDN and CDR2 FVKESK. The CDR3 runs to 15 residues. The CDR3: CASSQFGRGATEAFF. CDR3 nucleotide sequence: TGTGCCAGCAGCCAATTTGGTAGGGGCGCCACTGAAGCTTTCTTT.

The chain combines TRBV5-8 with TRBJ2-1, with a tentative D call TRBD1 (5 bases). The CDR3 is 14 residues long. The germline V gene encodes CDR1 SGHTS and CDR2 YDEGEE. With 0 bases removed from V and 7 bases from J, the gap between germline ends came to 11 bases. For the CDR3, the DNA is TGTGCCAGCAGCTTGGTGACAGTAGTTAATGAGCAGTTCTTC. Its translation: CASSLVTVVNEQFF.

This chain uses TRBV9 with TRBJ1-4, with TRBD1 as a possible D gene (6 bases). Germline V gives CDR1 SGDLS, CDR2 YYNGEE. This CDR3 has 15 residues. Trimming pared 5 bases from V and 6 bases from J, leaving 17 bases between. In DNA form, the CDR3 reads TGTGCCAGCAGTTCGGGTGGGGCAGGGGATGAAAAACTGTTTTTT. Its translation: CASSSGGAGDEKLFF.

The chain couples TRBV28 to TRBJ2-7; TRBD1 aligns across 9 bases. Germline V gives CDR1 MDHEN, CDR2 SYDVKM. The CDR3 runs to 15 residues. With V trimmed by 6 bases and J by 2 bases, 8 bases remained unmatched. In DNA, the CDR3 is TGTGCCAGCAGCGCACCGACAGGGGGTACCTACGAGCAGTACTTC. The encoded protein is CASSAPTGGTYEQYF.

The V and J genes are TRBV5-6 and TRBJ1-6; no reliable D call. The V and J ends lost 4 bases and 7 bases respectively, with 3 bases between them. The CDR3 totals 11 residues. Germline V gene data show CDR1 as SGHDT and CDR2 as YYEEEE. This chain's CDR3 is CASSQNSPLHF. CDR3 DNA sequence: TGTGCCAGCAGCCAGAATTCACCCCTCCACTTT.

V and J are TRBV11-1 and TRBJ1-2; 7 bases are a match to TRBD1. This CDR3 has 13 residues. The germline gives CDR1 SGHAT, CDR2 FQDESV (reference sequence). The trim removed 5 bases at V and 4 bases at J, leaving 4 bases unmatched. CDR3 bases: TGTGCCAGCAGCCCCCGGGACAGCTATGGCTACACCTTC. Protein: CASSPRDSYGYTF.

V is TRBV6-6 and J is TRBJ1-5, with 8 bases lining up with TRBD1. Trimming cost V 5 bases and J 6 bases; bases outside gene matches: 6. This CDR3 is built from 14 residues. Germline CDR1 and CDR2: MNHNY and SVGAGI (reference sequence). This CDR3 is CASSTTGGLQPQHF. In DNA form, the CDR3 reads TGTGCCAGCAGTACAACAGGGGGTCTTCAGCCCCAGCATTTT.

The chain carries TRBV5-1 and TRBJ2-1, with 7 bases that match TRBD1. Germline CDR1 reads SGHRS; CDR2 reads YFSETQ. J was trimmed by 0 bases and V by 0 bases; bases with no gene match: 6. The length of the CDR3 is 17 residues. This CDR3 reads CASSLAGTESSYNEQFF. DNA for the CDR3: TGCGCCAGCAGCTTGGCCGGGACAGAGAGCTCCTACAATGAGCAGTTCTTC.

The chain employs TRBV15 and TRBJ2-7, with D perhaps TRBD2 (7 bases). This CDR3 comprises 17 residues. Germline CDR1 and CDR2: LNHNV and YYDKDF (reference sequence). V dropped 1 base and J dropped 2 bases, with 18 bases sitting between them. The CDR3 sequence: CATSRALGGGGAYEQYF. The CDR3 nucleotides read TGTGCCACCAGCAGAGCCCTGGGGGGCGGGGGCGCCTACGAGCAGTACTTC.

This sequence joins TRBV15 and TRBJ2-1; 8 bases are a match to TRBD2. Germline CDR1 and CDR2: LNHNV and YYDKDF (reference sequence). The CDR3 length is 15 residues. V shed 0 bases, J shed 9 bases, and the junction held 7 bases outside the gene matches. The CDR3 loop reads CATSRDLAGGTEQFF. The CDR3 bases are TGTGCCACCAGCAGAGATCTAGCGGGCGGTACTGAGCAGTTCTTC.

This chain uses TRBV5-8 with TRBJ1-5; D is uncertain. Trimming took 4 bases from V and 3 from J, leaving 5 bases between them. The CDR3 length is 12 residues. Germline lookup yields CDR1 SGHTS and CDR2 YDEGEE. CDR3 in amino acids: CASSPFNQPQHF. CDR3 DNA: TGTGCCAGCAGCCCCTTCAATCAGCCCCAGCATTTT. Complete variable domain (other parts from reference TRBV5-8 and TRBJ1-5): EAGVTQSPTHLIKTRGQQATLRCSPISGHTSVYWYQQALGLGLQFLLWYDEGEERNRGNFPPRFSGRQFPNYSSELNVNALELEDSALYLCASSPFNQPQHFGDGTRLSIL.

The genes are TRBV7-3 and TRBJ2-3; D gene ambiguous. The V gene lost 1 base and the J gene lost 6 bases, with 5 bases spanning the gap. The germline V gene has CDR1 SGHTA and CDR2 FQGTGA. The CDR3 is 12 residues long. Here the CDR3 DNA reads TGTGCCAGCAGCTTAAATCGGGATACGCAGTATTTT. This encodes CASSLNRDTQYF. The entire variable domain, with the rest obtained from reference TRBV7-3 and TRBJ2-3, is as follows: GAGVSQTPSNKVTEKGKYVELRCDPISGHTALYWYRQSLGQGPEFLIYFQGTGAADDSGLPNDRFFAVRPEGSVSTLKIQRTERGDSAVYLCASSLNRDTQYFGPGTRLTVL.

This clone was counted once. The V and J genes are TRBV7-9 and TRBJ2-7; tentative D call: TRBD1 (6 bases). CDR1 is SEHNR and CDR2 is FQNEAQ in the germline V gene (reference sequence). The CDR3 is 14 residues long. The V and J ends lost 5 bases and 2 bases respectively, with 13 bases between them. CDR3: CASSPRDKPYEQYF. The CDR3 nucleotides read TGTGCCAGCAGCCCGAGGGACAAGCCCTACGAGCAGTACTTC.

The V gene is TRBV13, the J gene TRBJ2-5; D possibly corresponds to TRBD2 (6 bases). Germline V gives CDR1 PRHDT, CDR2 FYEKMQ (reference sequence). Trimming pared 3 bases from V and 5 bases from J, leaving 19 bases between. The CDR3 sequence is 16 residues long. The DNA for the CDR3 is TGTGCCAGCAGCTTTTATACGACTAGTCCGAGGGAGACCCAGTACTTC. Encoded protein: CASSFYTTSPRETQYF.

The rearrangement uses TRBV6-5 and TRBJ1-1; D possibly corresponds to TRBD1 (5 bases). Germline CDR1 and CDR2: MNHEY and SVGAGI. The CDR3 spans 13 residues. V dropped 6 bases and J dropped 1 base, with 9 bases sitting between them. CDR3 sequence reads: CASRTGGNTEAFF. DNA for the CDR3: TGTGCCAGCAGAACCGGGGGGAACACTGAAGCTTTCTTT.

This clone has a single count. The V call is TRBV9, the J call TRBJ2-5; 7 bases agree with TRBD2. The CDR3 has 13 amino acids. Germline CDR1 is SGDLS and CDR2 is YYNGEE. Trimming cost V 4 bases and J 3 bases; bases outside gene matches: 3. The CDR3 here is CASSLLAEETQYF. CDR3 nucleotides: TGTGCCAGCAGCTTGCTAGCGGAAGAGACCCAGTACTTC. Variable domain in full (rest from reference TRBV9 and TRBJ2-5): DSGVTQTPKHLITATGQRVTLRCSPRSGDLSVYWYQQSLDQGLQFLIQYYNGEERAKGNILERFSAQQFPDLHSELNLSSLELGDSALYFCASSLLAEETQYFGPGTRLLVL.

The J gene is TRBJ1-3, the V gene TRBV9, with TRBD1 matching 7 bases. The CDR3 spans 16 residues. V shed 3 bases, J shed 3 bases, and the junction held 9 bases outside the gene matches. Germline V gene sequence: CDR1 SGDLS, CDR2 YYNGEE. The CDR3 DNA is TGTGCCAGCAGCGACCCCCCCGACAGGGTTGGAAACACCATATATTTT. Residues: CASSDPPDRVGNTIYF.